A single sample is the source of the 9 T cell receptor beta chains below, sequenced in a study of human T cells and chemical hapten exposure. As to time point: patch test 1, 2 weeks after DPC sensitization. Treatment meaning: therapeutic diphenylcyclopropenone sensitization with weekly scalp DPC. TCRdb called the RACE reads again in MiXCR, with one record for every CDR3 protein. Of 370,000 or so distinct CDR3 sequences detected, 4.8% appear once; the ten largest clones hold under 2.5%. Here the sequenced sample was whole blood, taken in connection with sensitization to the hapten diphenylcyclopropenone (DPC). These receptors all come from a woman aged 50 to 60 with alopecia areata. Some clones in this sample may be carry-over from other donors' samples.

The gene calls are TRBV12-3 or TRBV12-4 and TRBJ1-2; 9 nucleotides agree with TRBD1. The CDR3 has 15 residues. V was pared by 7 bases and J by 4 bases, with 10 bases of the junction left unmatched. The CDR3 nucleotides are TGTGCCAGCACCCTCACAGGGGGCGTAAGCTATGGCTACACCTTC. Its translation: CASTLTGGVSYGYTF.

This clonotype was seen only a few times. This rearrangement joins TRBV7-3 to TRBJ1-1; a weak D match, TRBD1 (5 bases). This CDR3 comprises 13 residues. CDR1 and CDR2 (germline): SGHTA, FQGTGA. Trimming stripped 1 base from V and 7 bases from J, with 10 bases between. CDR3 loop: CASSLIGGGEAFF. CDR3 bases: TGTGCCAGCAGCTTAATCGGCGGGGGTGAAGCTTTCTTT.

This clonotype was seen at least ten times. The rearrangement links TRBV5-1 to TRBJ2-7; D remains unclear. CDR1 and CDR2 from the germline V gene are SGHRS and YFSETQ. V lost 0 bases and J lost 5, with 6 bases in between. The CDR3 is made up of 12 amino acids. The CDR3 loop is CASSLAGDEQYF. As DNA, the CDR3 is TGCGCCAGCAGCTTGGCTGGCGACGAGCAGTACTTC.

This clonotype occurred a few times. J is TRBJ1-1 and V is TRBV29-1; the match to TRBD1 covers 8 bases. Germline V lookup: CDR1 SQVTM, CDR2 ANQGSEA. Losses at the gene ends were 5 bases for V and 5 bases for J; bases not matched to a gene: 10. The CDR3 sequence is 14 residues long. The CDR3, as DNA: TGCAGCGTTATCGAGACAGGGGCGGGGACTGAAGCTTTCTTT. This sequence encodes CSVIETGAGTEAFF.

This clonotype occurred many times. The rearrangement links TRBV12-3 or TRBV12-4 to TRBJ1-1; D ambiguous. The CDR3 sequence is 12 residues long. With 5 bases removed from V and 4 bases from J, the gap between germline ends came to 8 bases. The CDR3: CASSGMGTEAFF. The CDR3 region has the DNA TGTGCCAGCAGTGGGATGGGCACTGAAGCTTTCTTT.

This clonotype was counted at least ten times. The chain links TRBV7-9 to TRBJ2-1, with TRBD2 matching 10 bases. J was trimmed by 0 bases and V by 2 bases; bases with no gene match: 13. Germline V CDR1 and CDR2: SEHNR, FQNEAQ (reference sequence). The CDR3 loop spans 20 amino acids. CDR3: CASSLPASGGRTRSYNEQFF. CDR3 coding DNA: TGTGCCAGCAGCTTACCGGCTAGCGGGGGCCGAACCCGCTCCTACAATGAGCAGTTCTTC.

The table lists this clonotype with many counts. V and J are TRBV5-1 and TRBJ2-5; D remains unclear. The ends were cut back, 3 bases at V and 1 base at J, with 16 bases in the middle. Germline values: CDR1 SGHRS, CDR2 YFSETQ. The CDR3 is made up of 16 amino acids. The CDR3 sequence is CASSSALTRLQETQYF. The CDR3 coding sequence is TGCGCCAGCAGCTCCGCCCTGACTCGTCTCCAAGAGACCCAGTACTTC.

In its sample, this clonotype was seen many times. J is TRBJ2-1 and V is TRBV7-6; either TRBD1 or TRBD2 may fit D (6 bases each). The CDR3 spans 18 residues. The germline gives CDR1 SGHVS, CDR2 FNYEAQ. V lost 5 bases, J lost 0 bases, and 20 bases lay in between. The CDR3 loop reads CASSQQGPGLGSYNEQFF. CDR3 nucleotides: TGTGCCAGCAGCCAGCAGGGGCCGGGACTGGGCTCCTACAATGAGCAGTTCTTC.

This clonotype showed up many times. This chain uses TRBV18 with TRBJ2-1; D may be TRBD1 (5 bases). The CDR3 is 15 residues long. Germline V gene sequence: CDR1 KGHSH, CDR2 LQKENI. V was cut by 6 bases and J by 1 base, with 13 bases left in between. This chain's CDR3 is CASSPSGNSYNEQFF. Here the CDR3 DNA reads TGTGCCAGCTCCCCCTCAGGGAATTCCTACAATGAGCAGTTCTTC.